The present T cell receptor (beta chain) was sequenced within a study of blood T cell repertoires in COVID-19. Produced via immunoSEQ multiplex PCR; TCRdb's table is partial and in-frame only. The repertoire holds 150,000 to 200,000 clones, with more than 80% as singletons. The CDR3 contains 14 residues. V lost 6 bases, J lost 5 bases, and 7 bases stayed unmatched. The germline gives CDR1 SNHLY, CDR2 FYNNEI. The receptor was derived from a woman of 80 years or more with COVID-19, enrolled during active disease. Specimen: peripheral blood. This chain joins TRBV2 and TRBJ2-7; 10 positions match TRBD2. CDR3 residues: CASRVDLAGDEQYF. The CDR3 bases are TGTGCCAGCAGAGTCGACCTAGCGGGAGACGAGCAGTACTTC. Complete variable domain (other parts from reference TRBV2 and TRBJ2-7): EPEVTQTPSHQVTQMGQEVILRCVPISNHLYFYWYRQILGQKVEFLVSFYNNEISEKSEIFDDQFSVERPDGSNFTLKIRSTKLEDSAMYFCASRVDLAGDEQYFGPGTRLTVT.